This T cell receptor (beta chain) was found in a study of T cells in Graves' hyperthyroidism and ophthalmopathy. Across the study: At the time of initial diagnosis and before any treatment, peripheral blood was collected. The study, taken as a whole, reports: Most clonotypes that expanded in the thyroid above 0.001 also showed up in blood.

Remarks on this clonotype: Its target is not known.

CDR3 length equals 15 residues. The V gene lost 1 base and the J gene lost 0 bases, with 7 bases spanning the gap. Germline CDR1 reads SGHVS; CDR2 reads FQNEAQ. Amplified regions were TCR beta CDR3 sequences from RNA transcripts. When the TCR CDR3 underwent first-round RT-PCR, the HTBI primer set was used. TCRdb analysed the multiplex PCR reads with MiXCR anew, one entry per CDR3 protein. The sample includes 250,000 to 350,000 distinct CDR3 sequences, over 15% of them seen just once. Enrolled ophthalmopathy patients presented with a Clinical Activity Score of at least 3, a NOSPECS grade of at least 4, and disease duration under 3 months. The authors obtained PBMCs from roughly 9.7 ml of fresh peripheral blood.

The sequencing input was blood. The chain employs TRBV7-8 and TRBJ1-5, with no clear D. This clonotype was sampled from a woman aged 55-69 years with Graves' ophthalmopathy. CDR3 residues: CASSLGINSNQPQHF. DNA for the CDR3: TGTGCCAGCAGCTTAGGGATTAATAGCAATCAGCCCCAGCATTTT.